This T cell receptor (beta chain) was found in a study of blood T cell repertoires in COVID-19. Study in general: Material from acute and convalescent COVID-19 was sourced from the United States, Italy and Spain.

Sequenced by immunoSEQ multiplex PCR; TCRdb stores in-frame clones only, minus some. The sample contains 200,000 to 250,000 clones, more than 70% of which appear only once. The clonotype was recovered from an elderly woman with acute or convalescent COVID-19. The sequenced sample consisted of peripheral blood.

The CDR3 sequence: CASSLALAGEVRSYNEQFF. CDR3 coding DNA: TGTGCCAGCAGCTTAGCGTTGGCCGGCGAGGTACGCTCCTACAATGAGCAGTTCTTC. The chain uses TRBV7-8 and TRBJ2-1; no reliable D call. Germline loops: CDR1 SGHVS, CDR2 FQNEAQ. V lost 0 bases, J lost 0 bases, and 18 bases lay in between. The CDR3 consists of 19 residues.